The 27 T cell receptor beta chains below were found in one sample sequenced in a study of response to subunit inactivated influenza vaccine. MiXCR was run by TCRdb on the RT-PCR reads, yielding one entry per CDR3 protein. The table lists about 700,000 distinct CDR3 sequences, roughly 14% of them singletons. The material was PBMCs from blood, obtained roughly 15 days before vaccination. The receptors originated from a middle-aged man who received an inactivated influenza vaccine.

The V gene is TRBV3-1, the J gene TRBJ1-3; D call uncertain. V was trimmed by 1 base and J by 1 base, leaving 14 bases between them. The CDR3 has 17 residues. The germline V gene encodes CDR1 LGHDT and CDR2 YNNKEL (reference sequence). The CDR3 here is CASSQVLASFSGNTIYF. DNA of the CDR3: TGTGCCAGCAGCCAAGTCCTAGCTTCATTTTCTGGAAACACCATATATTTT.

This clonotype was detected a few times. This chain uses TRBV5-1 with TRBJ2-7; 8 nucleotides agree with TRBD2. Per germline, CDR1 SGHRS and CDR2 YFSETQ. J lost 2 bases, V lost 7 bases, and 5 bases had no gene match. The CDR3 runs to 13 residues. The CDR3 here is CASSGGETYEQYF. CDR3 sequence (DNA): TGCGCCAGCTCCGGGGGGGAAACCTACGAGCAGTACTTC.

In this sample, this clonotype turned up many times. This chain connects TRBV12-3 or TRBV12-4 to TRBJ2-1; D is uncertain. This CDR3 comprises 12 residues. V was clipped by 3 bases and J by 9 bases, with 9 bases between them. CDR3 region: CASSFYFGEQFF. As DNA, the CDR3 is TGTGCCAGCAGTTTTTATTTCGGTGAGCAGTTCTTC.

The chain carries TRBV5-1 and TRBJ2-3; weak D call: TRBD2 (6 bases). Germline V gene sequence: CDR1 SGHRS, CDR2 YFSETQ. The V end was cut by 1 base, the J end by 2 bases, with 11 bases between. This CDR3 is 15 amino acids long. CDR3 coding DNA: TGCGCCAGCAGCTTGTGGGGGGATCCCACAGATACGCAGTATTTT. It yields the protein CASSLWGDPTDTQYF. Full variable domain (missing parts from reference TRBV5-1 and TRBJ2-3): KAGVTQTPRYLIKTRGQQVTLSCSPISGHRSVSWYQQTPGQGLQFLFEYFSETQRNKGNFPGRFSGRQFSNSRSEMNVSTLELGDSALYLCASSLWGDPTDTQYFGPGTRLTVL.

As for this clonotype: A single base separates this from a much larger clone, so it may be a read error. The J gene is TRBJ2-7, the V gene TRBV12-3 or TRBV12-4, with 9 bases matching TRBD2. Trimming took 5 bases from V and 2 from J; bases not matched to a gene: 4. This CDR3 comprises 14 residues. DNA for the CDR3: TGTGCCAGCAGTGTAAGCGGGGGGACCTACGAGCAGTACTTC. This gives the protein CASSVSGGTYEQYF.

This clonotype was observed a few times. The chain combines TRBV28 with TRBJ1-1; no reliable D call. This CDR3 has 12 residues. The germline V gene encodes CDR1 MDHEN and CDR2 SYDVKM. V lost 5 bases and J lost 3, with 7 bases in between. The CDR3 DNA sequence: TGTGCCAGCAGTCCTATATACACTGAAGCTTTCTTT. It yields the protein CASSPIYTEAFF.

This chain links TRBV7-3 with TRBJ1-5; the D gene is possibly TRBD1 (6 bases). The CDR3 has 13 amino acids. V lost 5 bases to trimming and J lost 6 bases, with 11 bases between them. In germline, CDR1 is SGHTA, CDR2 FQGTGA. In DNA, the CDR3 is TGTGCCAGCAGCGCCCAACAGGGTCAGCCCCAGCATTTT. This codes for CASSAQQGQPQHF.

The rearrangement uses TRBV12-3 or TRBV12-4 and TRBJ2-2; 7 bases are shared with TRBD2. The length of the CDR3 is 18 residues. Germline trimming cut 1 base from V and 3 bases from J; bases unmatched to any gene: 11. CDR3 nucleotide sequence: TGTGCCAGCAGTTTAGTTATCGGGCTAGCGGTCCACACCGGGGAGCTGTTTTTT. This gives the protein CASSLVIGLAVHTGELFF.

The table lists this clonotype with many counts. V usage is TRBV12-3 or TRBV12-4 and J usage is TRBJ1-3, with a tentative D call TRBD1 (6 bases). This CDR3 is built from 14 residues. Trimming cost V 8 bases and J 2 bases, with 13 bases left between them. DNA of the CDR3: TGTGCCAGCGGGACAAGGACAGCTGGAAACACCATATATTTT. This codes for CASGTRTAGNTIYF.

The genes are TRBV18 and TRBJ1-2, with D hard to call. Germline CDR1 reads KGHSH; CDR2 reads LQKENI. Trimming shortened V by 3 bases and J by 7 bases, and 15 bases separated the two germline ends. The CDR3 loop spans 14 amino acids. CDR3 sequence: CASSPRSEASGYTF. CDR3 DNA: TGTGCCAGCTCACCGCGTTCAGAGGCATCTGGCTACACCTTC.

This clonotype turned up a few times. The rearrangement links TRBV20-1 to TRBJ2-3; 7 bases line up with TRBD1. Germline V CDR1 and CDR2: DFQATT, SNEGSKA (reference sequence). Trimming cost V 5 bases and J 1 base; bases outside gene matches: 6. CDR3 size: 14 residues. The CDR3 loop is CSAGGQSRTDTQYF. In DNA form, the CDR3 reads TGCAGTGCTGGGGGACAGTCTCGCACAGATACGCAGTATTTT.

This clonotype was seen only a few times. V is TRBV7-8 and J is TRBJ2-7, with D possibly TRBD1 on 6 matching bases. Trimming removed 1 base from V and 4 bases from J, with 14 bases in between. CDR1 is SGHVS, CDR2 FQNEAQ, per germline. The CDR3 runs 15 residues. CDR3 nucleotides: TGTGCCAGCAGCTTAGGTTTACAGGGTGGGTACGAGCAGTACTTC. Protein sequence: CASSLGLQGGYEQYF.

This clonotype was seen once. This sequence joins TRBV30 and TRBJ2-2; 9 bases are a match to TRBD1. V was clipped by 2 bases and J by 6 bases; unmatched bases: 7. Germline CDR1 GTSNPN, CDR2 SVGIG (reference sequence). This CDR3 comprises 15 residues. CDR3 DNA sequence: TGTGCCTGGAGTTCCCCGGGACAGGGTGCCGGGGAGCTGTTTTTT. Its protein product is CAWSSPGQGAGELFF.

The DNA of the CDR3 is TGCGCCAGCAGCGCAGGGACTAGCGGGAGCAAAGGGAATGAGCAGTTCTTC. This sequence encodes CASSAGTSGSKGNEQFF. V and J are TRBV5-1 and TRBJ2-1, with TRBD2 matching over 14 bases. The CDR3 runs to 17 residues. The junction had 10 bases not matched to a gene; V was cut back by 4 bases and J by 7 bases. CDR1 is SGHRS, CDR2 YFSETQ, per germline.

This clonotype has a handful of counts. The chain recombines TRBV7-9 with TRBJ2-2, with 11 positions matching TRBD2. CDR1 SEHNR and CDR2 FQNEAQ come from the germline V gene (reference sequence). The CDR3 covers 15 residues. V lost 6 bases and J lost 7; bases outside the gene matches: 7. CDR3 DNA sequence: TGTGCCAGCAGACGATCGGGACTAGCGGACGGGGAGCTGTTTTTT. Translated: CASRRSGLADGELFF.

In its sample, this clonotype was seen a few times. The V and J genes are TRBV6-6 and TRBJ2-2; tentatively, D is TRBD1 (6 bases). This CDR3 is built from 13 residues. In germline, CDR1 is MNHNY, CDR2 SVGAGI (reference sequence). V was cut by 9 bases and J by 0 bases, with 8 bases left in between. CDR3 in DNA: TGTGCCAGTTGGACAGCGAACACCGGGGAGCTGTTTTTT. This codes for CASWTANTGELFF.

This clonotype was seen a handful of times. This chain uses TRBV20-1 with TRBJ1-5; no definite D call. The CDR3 totals 12 residues. Germline CDR1 DFQATT, CDR2 SNEGSKA (reference sequence). The germline V and J ends were trimmed by 3 bases and 11 bases, with 14 bases remaining between them. For the CDR3, the DNA is TGCAGTGCTAGTCCAAGAGGGTCGGCCCAGCATTTT. This gives the protein CSASPRGSAQHF.

CDR3 coding DNA: TGTGCCACTTCGCCGGGACTAGCCTACGAGCAGTACTTC. Protein product: CATSPGLAYEQYF. The chain recombines TRBV19 with TRBJ2-7, with TRBD2 matching over 8 bases. This CDR3 is built from 13 residues. Trimming cost V 10 bases and J 2 bases; bases outside gene matches: 7. From germline, CDR1 is LNHDA and CDR2 SQIVND (reference sequence).

The rearrangement links TRBV9 to TRBJ2-2, with TRBD2 as a possible D gene (5 bases). Germline CDR1 and CDR2: SGDLS and YYNGEE. The CDR3 spans 14 residues. Trimming stripped 7 bases from V and 0 bases from J, with 10 bases between. This CDR3 reads CASEGIANTGELFF. The CDR3 DNA sequence: TGTGCCAGCGAGGGCATCGCGAACACCGGGGAGCTGTTTTTT.

The V call is TRBV27, the J call TRBJ1-6; D remains unclear. The CDR3 is 19 amino acids. With 1 base removed from V and 2 bases from J, the gap between germline ends came to 18 bases. In germline, CDR1 is MNHEY, CDR2 SMNVEV (reference sequence). The CDR3: CASSLYPVSSSTYNSPLHF. The DNA for the CDR3 is TGTGCCAGCAGTTTATACCCAGTCTCGAGCAGCACCTATAATTCACCCCTCCACTTT.

In its sample, this clonotype was seen a few times. The chain employs TRBV5-1 and TRBJ2-7, with D possibly TRBD1 on 6 matching bases. The V end lost 2 bases, the J end lost 7 bases, and 13 bases lay between the germline ends. Germline-derived CDR1 and CDR2 are SGHRS and YFSETQ. This CDR3 is built from 13 residues. In DNA, the CDR3 is TGCGCCAGCAGCTTCCGGCCAGGGGATGAGCAGTACTTC. Its translation is CASSFRPGDEQYF.

In its sample, this clonotype was seen a few times. The chain uses TRBV27 and TRBJ2-6; D not resolved. V was trimmed by 9 bases and J by 4 bases, leaving 7 bases between them. CDR1 MNHEY and CDR2 SMNVEV come from the germline V gene (reference sequence). This CDR3 is built from 12 residues. The CDR3 region has the DNA TGTGCCAGTCTCTCGGGGGCCAACGTCCTGACTTTC. Protein: CASLSGANVLTF.

The rearrangement joins TRBV7-2 to TRBJ2-2, with D uncertain. The length of the CDR3 is 14 residues. The V end lost 3 bases, the J end lost 5 bases, and 10 bases lay between the germline ends. CDR1 SGHTA and CDR2 FQGNSA come from the germline V gene. The CDR3 bases are TGTGCCAGCAGCTTCCAAGGGAAAACCGGGGAGCTGTTTTTT. Protein sequence: CASSFQGKTGELFF.

This clonotype was observed a handful of times. The chain has TRBV2 and TRBJ1-4; a possible D gene is TRBD1 (5 bases). CDR1 SNHLY and CDR2 FYNNEI come from the germline V gene. Between the trimmed V and J ends, which lost 6 bases and 0 bases, there was a span of 11 bases. The CDR3 totals 15 residues. This CDR3 reads CASRSQGTTNEKLFF. CDR3 nucleotide sequence: TGTGCCAGCAGATCCCAGGGAACAACTAATGAAAAACTGTTTTTT.

This clonotype was observed a handful of times. The V call is TRBV29-1, the J call TRBJ1-5; 11 nucleotides line up with TRBD1. The V and J ends lost 6 bases and 4 bases, in that order; junction bases with no gene match: 8. The germline V gene encodes CDR1 SQVTM and CDR2 ANQGSEA. This CDR3 has 15 residues. As DNA, the CDR3 is TGCAGCGTACAATCAGGACAGGGGGCGAATCAGCCCCAGCATTTT. This sequence encodes CSVQSGQGANQPQHF.

The V and J genes are TRBV4-1 and TRBJ1-1; 9 nucleotides agree with TRBD1. Per germline, CDR1 MGHRA and CDR2 YSYEKL. The CDR3 runs to 15 residues. V shed 1 base, J shed 4 bases, and the junction held 4 bases outside the gene matches. The CDR3 DNA is TGCGCCAGCAGCCAAGCCGGGACAGGGACCACTGAAGCTTTCTTT. Amino acids: CASSQAGTGTTEAFF.

This clonotype has at least ten counts. The V and J genes are TRBV10-1 and TRBJ2-2, with D unclear. Per germline, CDR1 WNHNN and CDR2 SYGVQD (reference sequence). Trimming stripped 0 bases from V and 3 bases from J, with 2 bases between. The CDR3 length is 13 residues. The DNA of the CDR3 is TGCGCCAGCAGTGAGTCCTACACCGGGGAGCTGTTTTTT. Protein product: CASSESYTGELFF.